Listed below are T cell receptor beta chains from one sample, sequenced in a study of cytomegalovirus exposure and HLA in healthy donors. Only in-frame clones appear in the TCRdb table, and some are missing; sequencing was by immunoSEQ multiplex PCR. The data contain over 150,000 clones, approximately 71% of them singletons. Sequenced material: PBMCs. These receptors were taken from a woman between 18 and 29 years old in good health and CMV-seropositive. Each CDR3 is given with its conserved first and last residue. The D gene is left open where the match is weak. Size is omitted from some rows. Given values are once, few, many or a class for expanded clones.

TRBJ2-3 TRBV13 TRBD2 NA TGTGCCAGCAGCTCTACTGGGCGGGGGGGCGGAGATACGCAGTATTTT CASSSTGRGGGDTQYF
TRBJ2-3 TRBV7-2 TRBD2 NA TGTGCCAGCAGCTTAGAACTAGCGGAGCGCTTCACAGATACGCAGTATTTT CASSLELAERFTDTQYF
TRBJ1-1 TRBV6-5 NA few TGTGCCAGCAGTCACGTTGGGGGGGACGGCACTGAAGCTTTCTTT CASSHVGGDGTEAFF
TRBJ1-2 TRBV9 NA NA TGTGCCAGCAGCGTAGATGGGGGGACCTATGGCTACACCTTC CASSVDGGTYGYTF
TRBJ2-7 TRBV7-3 TRBD1 once TGTGCCAGCAGCTCCTGGACAGGGGCCCCGTACGAGCAGTACTTC CASSSWTGAPYEQYF
TRBJ2-1 TRBV7-8 NA once TGTGCCAGCAGCTTAGGAAGGACTTTACCCTACAATGAGCAGTTCTTC CASSLGRTLPYNEQFF
TRBJ1-5 TRBV6-4 TRBD1 NA TGTGCCAGTTTGGACAGGGGTTCGAATCAGCCCCAGCATTTT CASLDRGSNQPQHF
TRBJ2-3 TRBV7-3 NA NA TGTGCCAGCAGCTCTGGGGGGAACACAGATACGCAGTATTTT CASSSGGNTDTQYF
TRBJ2-1 TRBV6-5 TRBD2 few TGTGCCAGCAGTTCCCGGAGGGCGGGGGACAATGAGCAGTTCTTC CASSSRRAGDNEQFF
TRBJ1-4 TRBV5-5 NA NA TGTGCCAGCAGCTTTACCGGTGCAACTAATGAAAAACTGTTTTTT CASSFTGATNEKLFF
TRBJ1-4 TRBV30 TRBD1 NA TGTGCCTGGAAAACGCCCGGGACAGGTGGCGAAAAACTGTTTTTT CAWKTPGTGGEKLFF
TRBJ2-5 TRBV4-2 NA once TGTGCCAGCAGCCAAGATCTGGCAGAAGAGACCCAGTACTTC CASSQDLAEETQYF
TRBJ2-1 TRBV27 TRBD2 NA TGTGCCAGCACCTGGACTAGCGGGGCCAATGAGCAGTTCTTC CASTWTSGANEQFF
TRBJ1-1 TRBV5-1 NA NA TGCGCCAGCAGCTTGGTCACGGGGAGGTCTGAAGCTTTCTTT CASSLVTGRSEAFF
TRBJ2-3 TRBV30 NA NA TGTGCCTGGAGTGTACATAGAGGTACGCAGTATTTT CAWSVHRGTQYF
TRBJ2-1 TRBV7-7 TRBD2 NA TGTGCTAGCAGCCCGGGGCCAGCGGGGGCCACTGAGCAGTTCTTC CASSPGPAGATEQFF
TRBJ1-1 TRBV19 NA NA TGTGCCAGTAACTCAGGTCGGACTGAAGCTTTCTTT CASNSGRTEAFF
TRBJ1-2 TRBV7-6 TRBD1 NA TGTGCCAGCAGCTTACAGGGACAGGGCGGTAGAGGCTACACCTTC CASSLQGQGGRGYTF
TRBJ2-7 TRBV19 NA NA TGTGCCAGTAGGGACCGGACAAACTACGAGCAGTACTTC CASRDRTNYEQYF
TRBJ2-3 TRBV28 TRBD2 NA TGTGCCAGCACCGTACTCCTCCGGGGACTAGCCACAGATACGCAGTATTTT CASTVLLRGLATDTQYF
TRBJ1-2 TRBV19 NA NA TGTGCCAGTAGCCCCTTAGGGGATAACTATGGCTACACCTTC CASSPLGDNYGYTF
TRBJ2-1 TRBV6-4 TRBD2 NA TGTGCCAGCAGTGACGAGCCTAGCGGGGGGGCAATCGATGAGCAGTTCTTC CASSDEPSGGAIDEQFF
TRBJ2-1 TRBV30 NA few TGTGCCTGGTCCTGGGCGATCGACAATGAGCAGTTCTTC CAWSWAIDNEQFF
TRBJ1-6 TRBV27 NA NA TGTGCCACAACAAAATCTTGGCCAAAAAATCATAATTCACCCCTCCACTTT CATTKSWPKNHNSPLHF
TRBJ1-5 TRBV30 NA NA TGTGCCTGTCCCGGGCCGGGGCAGCCCCAGCATTTT CACPGPGQPQHF
TRBJ1-1 TRBV5-1 NA once TGCGCCAGCAGCTTGGCGGCGCAGGGTGAAGCTTTCTTT CASSLAAQGEAFF
TRBJ2-5 TRBV28 NA NA TGTGCCAGCAGTGTGCTAGTTCAAGAGACCCAGTACTTC CASSVLVQETQYF
TRBJ1-2 TRBV6-1 NA NA TGTGCCAGCGTCGAGATAGACTATGGCTACACCTTC CASVEIDYGYTF
TRBJ1-2 TRBV5-1 NA NA TGCGCCAGCACCCTACAGGGTTCCTATGGCTACACCTTC CASTLQGSYGYTF
TRBJ1-2 TRBV18 TRBD1 NA TGTGCCAGCTCACCAGAGGGGGCGCCGCATGGCTACACCTTC CASSPEGAPHGYTF
TRBJ2-5 TRBV5-1 NA few TGCGCCAGCAGCTTGGCTCCTAGGGAGACCCAGTACTTC CASSLAPRETQYF
TRBJ2-1 TRBV30 NA NA TGTGCCTGGAGTGACGGCGGTAATGAGCAGTTCTTC CAWSDGGNEQFF
TRBJ2-1 TRBV4-2 TRBD2 NA TGTGCCAGCAGCTCGCGACTAGCGGGATTGAATGAGCAGTTCTTC CASSSRLAGLNEQFF
TRBJ2-7 TRBV7-9 TRBD2 NA TGTTCCAGCAGCGGGACTATACACGAGCAGTACTTC CSSSGTIHEQYF
TRBJ1-3 TRBV6-1 TRBD1 NA TGTGCCAGCAGTGAAACAGGGGGGTCTGGAAACACCATATATTTT CASSETGGSGNTIYF
TRBJ2-7 TRBV19 TRBD1 NA TGTGCCAGTAGTATAGTTCGGACAGGGAATCCGCACGAGCAGTACTTC CASSIVRTGNPHEQYF
TRBJ2-7 TRBV14 NA NA TGTGCCAGCAGCCAAGATCTAGCGTACGAGCAGTACTTC CASSQDLAYEQYF